The subject of this entry is one T cell receptor beta chain. One end of the junction varies from germline; a read error may be responsible. The data stem from a study of T-cell reconstitution after alpha-beta-depleted transplantation in children. Germline assignment: CDR1 SGHKS and CDR2 YYEKEE (reference sequence). This CDR3 spans 15 amino acids. The TCRbeta library was prepared with unique molecular identifiers. TCRdb analysed the PCR reads with MiXCR anew, one entry per CDR3 protein. Here the sample spans about 78,000 distinct CDR3 sequences, less than 15% being singletons. The clonotype was recovered from a male patient under 10 years old who had a stem cell transplant for acute lymphoblastic leukemia, so the T cells may come from the graft donor. V usage is TRBV5-5 and J usage is TRBJ2-2; D is tentatively TRBD1 or TRBD2 (5 bases each). The sequenced sample was PBMCs, mostly from graft donor cells, obtained 180 days after TCRalphabeta/CD19-depleted stem cell transplant. Here the CDR3 DNA reads TGTGGCAGCAGCTTTCTGGGGGTGCGAGCCGGGGAGCTGTTTTTT. Translated, it gives CGSSFLGVRAGELFF.